This is a list of T cell receptor beta chains from one sample in a study of T cells in Graves' hyperthyroidism and ophthalmopathy. From the multiplex PCR reads, TCRdb called clonotypes with MiXCR, one entry per CDR3 protein. The sample comprises hundreds of thousands of distinct CDR3 sequences, around a quarter of which are singletons, and about 10% rests with the top ten. The specimen was blood. Receptors originate from a woman aged 30 to 39 with Graves' ophthalmopathy. The CDR3 runs from the conserved cysteine through the conserved F or W. Fields, in order: V gene, J gene, clone size, D gene, CDR3 protein, CDR3 DNA. The D gene is left open where the match is weak. Rows give clone size only sometimes, using once, few, many, or a class for an expanded clone.

>TRBV11-2|TRBJ1-1|few|TRBD1
CASSFEDRGENTEAFF
TGTGCCAGCAGCTTTGAAGACAGGGGCGAAAACACTGAAGCTTTCTTT
>TRBV27|TRBJ1-1|many|.
CASSLRSANTEAFF
TGTGCCAGCAGTTTGAGGTCGGCGAACACTGAAGCTTTCTTT
>TRBV11-3|TRBJ1-5|few|.
CASSPGGRMNQPQHF
TGTGCCAGCAGCCCTGGGGGCCGGATGAATCAGCCCCAGCATTTT
>TRBV20-1|TRBJ1-3|few|.
CSAEDSSGNTIYF
TGCAGTGCCGAGGACAGCTCTGGAAACACCATATATTTT
>TRBV6-1|TRBJ2-3|few|.
CASSEGNSGEDTDTQYF
TGTGCCAGCAGTGAGGGTAATTCAGGGGAGGACACAGATACGCAGTATTTT
>TRBV20-1|TRBJ2-7|many|.
CSARGRRDYEQYF
TGCAGTGCTAGAGGAAGGCGGGACTACGAGCAGTACTTC
>TRBV5-1|TRBJ2-7|once|TRBD1
CASHGTGAPYEQDF
TGCGCCAGCCACGGAACAGGGGCCCCCTACGAGCAGGACTTC
>TRBV11-1|TRBJ2-5|few|.
CASSPGDTQYRQETQYF
TGTGCCAGCAGCCCGGGGGACACCCAGTACCGGCAAGAGACCCAGTACTTC
>TRBV19|TRBJ2-2|many|.
CASSIDGNTGELFF
TGTGCCAGTAGTATCGATGGGAACACCGGGGAGCTGTTTTTT
>TRBV7-2|TRBJ2-4|few|.
CASSPTANIQYF
TGTGCCAGCAGCCCAACAGCAAACATTCAGTACTTC
>TRBV15|TRBJ2-3|many|TRBD2
CATLTSGGVDGRGQYF
TGTGCCACCTTGACCAGCGGGGGGGTGGATGGGAGGGGGCAGTATTTT
>TRBV2|TRBJ2-5|.|.
CASSEDRYQETKYF
TGTGCCAGCAGTGAAGACAGGTACCAAGAGACCAAGTACTTC
>TRBV2|TRBJ1-1|few|TRBD1
CASVGQGQTEAFF
TGTGCCAGCGTGGGACAGGGCCAAACTGAAGCTTTCTTT
>TRBV7-3|TRBJ1-2|few|.
CASSPQGMDGYTF
TGTGCCAGCAGCCCCCAGGGTATGGATGGCTACACCTTC
>TRBV30|TRBJ2-7|.|.
CAWSVLYEQYF
TGTGCCTGGAGTGTACTTTACGAGCAGTACTTC
>TRBV12-3/TRBV12-4|TRBJ1-1|many|TRBD1
CASSRGQPTEAFF
TGTGCCAGCTCGAGGGGGCAACCCACAGAAGCTTTCTTT
>TRBV6-2/TRBV6-3|TRBJ2-5|many|.
CASSYRQDSSYQETQYF
TGTGCCAGCAGTTACCGTCAGGACAGCTCGTACCAAGAGACCCAGTACTTC